These 32 T cell receptor beta chains share one sample of origin, sequenced in a study of long-term antiretroviral therapy in people with HIV. This was the immunoSEQ v3.0 assay at survey level. Assay: immunoSEQ multiplex PCR; the TCRdb copy retains only in-frame clones and omits some. Of approximately 39,000 clones listed, roughly 76% were seen once; the top ten hold roughly 4.9%. Specimen: unsorted PBMCs, collected 1.5 years after starting antiretroviral therapy. The receptors were gathered from a man between 18 and 35 years old with HIV.

The chain employs TRBV27 and TRBJ1-4; tentatively, D is TRBD1 (5 bases). The V gene lost 4 bases and the J gene lost 4 bases, with 10 bases spanning the gap. This CDR3 spans 14 amino acids. Germline loops: CDR1 MNHEY, CDR2 SMNVEV (reference sequence). The CDR3 DNA is TGTGCCAGCAGTTCAGGGACCCGTAATGAAAAACTGTTTTTT. Translated: CASSSGTRNEKLFF.

The V call is TRBV6-1, the J call TRBJ2-3, with TRBD2 matching over 12 bases. The ends lost 10 bases at V and 4 bases at J; junction bases unmatched: 9. The CDR3 is 15 residues long. From germline, CDR1 is MNHNS and CDR2 SASEGT. The CDR3 loop reads CAMTSGRIYPDTQYF. CDR3 bases: TGTGCCATGACTAGCGGGAGAATCTACCCAGATACGCAGTATTTT.

The V and J genes are TRBV9 and TRBJ2-3; D might be TRBD1 or TRBD2, each matching 5 bases. Trimming removed 2 bases from V and 4 bases from J, with 8 bases in between. Germline V gene data show CDR1 as SGDLS and CDR2 as YYNGEE. The CDR3 totals 13 residues. The CDR3 protein is CASSVGRSDTQYF. In nucleotides, the CDR3 is TGTGCCAGCAGCGTGGGACGGTCAGATACGCAGTATTTT.

This clone showed up just once. The J gene is TRBJ1-3, the V gene TRBV5-1; D is possibly TRBD1 (6 bases). The length of the CDR3 is 13 residues. The germline gives CDR1 SGHRS, CDR2 YFSETQ. V shed 4 bases and J shed 8 bases, with 13 bases lying between them. The CDR3 loop is CASSEGHEDTIYF. In nucleotides, the CDR3 is TGCGCCAGCAGCGAGGGACACGAGGACACCATATATTTT.

The genes are TRBV9 and TRBJ2-3; 15 bases match TRBD2. Germline values: CDR1 SGDLS, CDR2 YYNGEE. V lost 2 bases, J lost 6 bases, and 4 bases stayed unmatched. The CDR3 is made up of 16 amino acids. Written as DNA, the CDR3 is TGTGCCAGCAGCGTGGGACTAGCGGGAGGTCGGGATACGCAGTATTTT. The encoded protein is CASSVGLAGGRDTQYF.

Comment on this clone: A junction end diverges from the germline sequence, so it may reflect a read error. This chain connects TRBV20-1 to TRBJ2-1; TRBD2 aligns across 15 bases. The V gene's germline CDR1 is DFQATT and CDR2 SNEGSKA (reference sequence). This CDR3 has 11 amino acids. The CDR3 coding sequence is TGCAGTGCGTGGACTAGCGGGAGGGTGCTCTTC. Its translation: CSAWTSGRVLF.

The genes are TRBV10-2 and TRBJ1-4, with D tentatively TRBD1 (5 bases). Germline lookup yields CDR1 WSHSY and CDR2 SAAADI. The CDR3 extends over 13 amino acids. Deletions cut 9 bases from V and 8 bases from J, with 16 bases between. CDR3 region: CARKTVGREKLFF. DNA of the CDR3: TGCGCCAGGAAGACAGTGGGGAGAGAAAAACTGTTTTTT.

This rearrangement joins TRBV10-3 to TRBJ2-7, with D perhaps matching TRBD2 (6 bases). Trimming left V 6 bases short and J 3 bases short, with 12 bases between. Germline CDR1 is ENHRY and CDR2 is SYGVKD. The CDR3 is 13 amino acids. The DNA for the CDR3 is TGTGCCATCAGGTGGGGGGTTGACTACGAGCAGTACTTC. Its protein product is CAIRWGVDYEQYF.

This rearrangement joins TRBV6-1 to TRBJ2-7; D might be TRBD1 (6 bases). The V gene lost 4 bases and the J gene lost 3 bases, with 10 bases spanning the gap. The CDR3 consists of 13 residues. Germline loops: CDR1 MNHNS, CDR2 SASEGT. The CDR3 loop is CASSVTGYYEQYF. For the CDR3, the DNA is TGTGCCAGCAGTGTTACAGGGTACTACGAGCAGTACTTC.

This chain joins TRBV5-1 and TRBJ2-1; 11 bases are a match to TRBD2. The junction had 4 bases not matched to a gene; V was cut back by 1 base and J by 4 bases. Germline values: CDR1 SGHRS, CDR2 YFSETQ. The CDR3 contains 16 residues. The CDR3 nucleotides read TGCGCCAGCAGCTTGACCGGGACTAGCGGATACAATGAGCAGTTCTTC. This encodes CASSLTGTSGYNEQFF.

The chain has TRBV25-1 and TRBJ1-2; TRBD1 aligns across 10 bases. J lost 8 bases, V lost 4 bases, and 10 bases had no gene match. This CDR3 is built from 15 residues. Per germline, CDR1 MGHDK and CDR2 SYGVNS. The CDR3 DNA reads TGTGCCAGCAGTGGGTATGACAGGGGGCGCGAGGGCTACACCTTC. Protein: CASSGYDRGREGYTF.

This sequence joins TRBV11-2 and TRBJ2-1; D remains unclear. The CDR3 length is 13 residues. The germline gives CDR1 SGHAT, CDR2 FQNNGV. The V end lost 2 bases, the J end lost 6 bases, and 8 bases lay between the germline ends. CDR3 DNA sequence: TGTGCCAGCAGCTTATCCCTCGTCAATGAGCAGTTCTTC. Protein sequence: CASSLSLVNEQFF.

V is TRBV9 and J is TRBJ1-5, with D possibly TRBD1 on 6 matching bases. Trimming pared 0 bases from V and 9 bases from J, leaving 13 bases between. This CDR3 region has 14 residues. In germline, CDR1 is SGDLS, CDR2 YYNGEE. CDR3: CASSVVGDIGPQHF. CDR3 nucleotides: TGTGCCAGCAGCGTAGTGGGGGACATTGGGCCCCAGCATTTT.

The rearrangement links TRBV7-9 to TRBJ2-7; TRBD1 or TRBD2 may be the D gene (5 bases each). The CDR3 loop spans 13 amino acids. Germline loops: CDR1 SEHNR, CDR2 FQNEAQ (reference sequence). V lost 8 bases and J lost 2, with 13 bases in between. The CDR3 loop is CASGADTTYEQYF. The CDR3 DNA sequence: TGTGCCAGCGGAGCGGACACGACCTACGAGCAGTACTTC.

The J gene is TRBJ1-1, the V gene TRBV25-1, with 11 bases aligning to TRBD1. V was clipped by 5 bases and J by 4 bases; unmatched bases: 6. This CDR3 spans 15 amino acids. The germline V gene encodes CDR1 MGHDK and CDR2 SYGVNS. The CDR3 spells CASSPPGTGGTEAFF. DNA of the CDR3: TGTGCCAGCAGTCCCCCGGGGACAGGGGGCACTGAAGCTTTCTTT.

This chain joins TRBV9 and TRBJ2-2, with D perhaps matching TRBD1 or TRBD2 (5 bases each). The CDR3 sequence is 15 residues long. With 2 bases removed from V and 7 bases from J, the gap between germline ends came to 15 bases. CDR1 and CDR2 (germline): SGDLS, YYNGEE. The CDR3 reads CASSVSPGSFGELFF. The DNA for the CDR3 is TGTGCCAGCAGCGTGAGCCCAGGGAGTTTCGGGGAGCTGTTTTTT.

The genes are TRBV29-1 and TRBJ2-1, with D maybe TRBD2 (5 bases). The germline V gene has CDR1 SQVTM and CDR2 ANQGSEA. CDR3 length equals 11 residues. V was trimmed by 5 bases and J by 10 bases, leaving 12 bases between them. CDR3 DNA sequence: TGCAGCGTTTGGAGCGGAATAGAGCAGTTCTTC. This gives the protein CSVWSGIEQFF.

J is TRBJ2-7 and V is TRBV7-6, with D uncertain. The length of the CDR3 is 15 residues. Trimming pared 1 base from V and 1 base from J, leaving 11 bases between. Germline loops: CDR1 SGHVS, CDR2 FNYEAQ. DNA of the CDR3: TGTGCCAGCAGCTTAGGTCATGTAAGTTCCTACGAGCAGTACTTC. Amino acids: CASSLGHVSSYEQYF.

The CDR3 region has the DNA TGTGCCACCAGCAGAGGCTGGACTAGCGGGAGGACTAGAAACAATGAGCAGTTCTTC. Translated, it gives CATSRGWTSGRTRNNEQFF. This chain connects TRBV15 to TRBJ2-1, with 14 bases matching TRBD2. The CDR3 is 19 residues long. The V gene's germline CDR1 is LNHNV and CDR2 YYDKDF (reference sequence). With 1 base clipped from V and 5 bases from J, the junction kept 10 bases outside the gene matches.

V usage is TRBV19 and J usage is TRBJ1-5; no firm D call. The CDR3 has 15 residues. The V end lost 3 bases, the J end lost 6 bases, and 15 bases lay between the germline ends. In germline, CDR1 is LNHDA, CDR2 SQIVND (reference sequence). The CDR3 protein is CASSMSIITVQPQHF. CDR3 bases: TGTGCCAGTAGTATGAGTATTATTACAGTTCAGCCCCAGCATTTT.

This clone was seen a handful of times. The rearrangement links TRBV10-3 to TRBJ1-2, with D perhaps TRBD1 (6 bases). Trimming took 3 bases from V and 8 from J, leaving 16 bases between them. The CDR3 sequence is 14 residues long. Germline CDR1 and CDR2: ENHRY and SYGVKD. The CDR3 nucleotides are TGTGCCATCAGTGAACCGAGGGGGACATGGGGCTACACCTTC. Its translation: CAISEPRGTWGYTF.

This chain uses TRBV9 with TRBJ2-4; weak D call: TRBD2 (6 bases). Germline loops: CDR1 SGDLS, CDR2 YYNGEE. The CDR3 covers 13 residues. The V end lost 1 base, the J end lost 4 bases, and 6 bases lay between the germline ends. The CDR3 coding sequence is TGTGCCAGCAGCGTAAGCGGGAAAAACATTCAGTACTTC. As protein: CASSVSGKNIQYF.

The chain is built from TRBV27 and TRBJ1-1; D call uncertain. Germline V gene sequence: CDR1 MNHEY, CDR2 SMNVEV (reference sequence). Trimming pared 1 base from V and 1 base from J, leaving 13 bases between. CDR3 length: 16 residues. DNA for the CDR3: TGTGCCAGCAGTTTATGGGGAGGACTCACGAACACTGAAGCTTTCTTT. This gives the protein CASSLWGGLTNTEAFF.

CDR3 sequence reads: CAWSVLGRKTQYF. CDR3 bases: TGTGCCTGGAGTGTGCTAGGGAGGAAGACCCAGTACTTC. J is TRBJ2-5 and V is TRBV30; D perhaps matches TRBD2 (6 bases). The CDR3 contains 13 residues. Germline loops: CDR1 GTSNPN, CDR2 SVGIG (reference sequence). V was pared by 0 bases and J by 6 bases, with 11 bases between.

This sequence joins TRBV11-3 and TRBJ2-3; tentative D call: TRBD2 (6 bases). Trimming removed 5 bases from V and 3 bases from J, with 12 bases in between. The CDR3 is 14 amino acids. Germline V CDR1 and CDR2: SGHNT, YENEEA. CDR3 residues: CASSPGGVTDTQYF. CDR3 in DNA: TGTGCCAGCAGCCCTGGAGGGGTTACAGATACGCAGTATTTT.

The gene calls are TRBV5-6 and TRBJ2-7; TRBD1 matches at 7 bases. V dropped 1 base and J dropped 0; count of bases not matched to a gene: 4. The CDR3 totals 15 residues. Germline V lookup: CDR1 SGHDT, CDR2 YYEEEE. CDR3 region: CASSLLAGGSYEQYF. The CDR3 DNA follows: TGTGCCAGCAGCTTGTTGGCAGGGGGCTCCTACGAGCAGTACTTC.

V gene TRBV19 combines with J gene TRBJ2-7; D gene uncertain. Germline V CDR1 and CDR2: LNHDA, SQIVND (reference sequence). Between the trimmed V and J ends, which lost 3 bases and 6 bases, there was a span of 6 bases. The length of the CDR3 is 11 residues. CDR3 nucleotide sequence: TGTGCCAGTAGTATGGGTAGCGAGCAGTACTTC. It translates to CASSMGSEQYF.

The chain is built from TRBV19 and TRBJ1-1; no reliable D call. The V end was cut by 6 bases, the J end by 0 bases, with 2 bases between. In germline, CDR1 is LNHDA, CDR2 SQIVND (reference sequence). The CDR3 is made up of 11 amino acids. As DNA, the CDR3 is TGTGCCAGTAGGCTGAACACTGAAGCTTTCTTT. It codes for CASRLNTEAFF. The full variable domain, rest sourced from reference TRBV19 and TRBJ1-1, is DGGITQSPKYLFRKEGQNVTLSCEQNLNHDAMYWYRQDPGQGLRLIYYSQIVNDFQKGDIAEGYSVSREKKESFPLTVTSAQKNPTAFYLCASRLNTEAFFGQGTRLTVV.

The V call is TRBV9, the J call TRBJ2-2; 7 nucleotides agree with TRBD1. Germline V gene sequence: CDR1 SGDLS, CDR2 YYNGEE. The CDR3 extends over 14 amino acids. The ends lost 1 base at V and 7 bases at J; junction bases unmatched: 4. CDR3 region: CASSVKGAGGELFF. In DNA, the CDR3 is TGTGCCAGCAGCGTAAAGGGGGCCGGCGGGGAGCTGTTTTTT.

This chain links TRBV7-2 with TRBJ1-1; the D is unclear. The CDR3 has 13 residues. V lost 5 bases, J lost 6 bases, and 13 bases lay in between. The germline V gene has CDR1 SGHTA and CDR2 FQGNSA. The CDR3 DNA follows: TGTGCCAGCAGCCCCCGACGTCAGGCTGAAGCTTTCTTT. This codes for CASSPRRQAEAFF. The full variable domain, rest sourced from reference TRBV7-2 and TRBJ1-1, is GAGVSQSPSNKVTEKGKDVELRCDPISGHTALYWYRQSLGQGLEFLIYFQGNSAPDKSGLPSDRFSAERTGGSVSTLTIQRTQQEDSAVYLCASSPRRQAEAFFGQGTRLTVV.

The genes are TRBV5-1 and TRBJ1-1, with a tentative D call TRBD1 (6 bases). Trimming cost V 7 bases and J 5 bases, with 21 bases left between them. Germline lookup yields CDR1 SGHRS and CDR2 YFSETQ. This CDR3 contains 15 residues. DNA of the CDR3: TGCGCCAGCGGGCTCGATAACAGGGCTAAAACTGAAGCTTTCTTT. Residues: CASGLDNRAKTEAFF. Full variable domain (rest looked up from reference TRBV5-1 and TRBJ1-1): KAGVTQTPRYLIKTRGQQVTLSCSPISGHRSVSWYQQTPGQGLQFLFEYFSETQRNKGNFPGRFSGRQFSNSRSEMNVSTLELGDSALYLCASGLDNRAKTEAFFGQGTRLTVV.

The gene calls are TRBV5-1 and TRBJ2-7; 11 nucleotides align to TRBD2. Per germline, CDR1 SGHRS and CDR2 YFSETQ. The CDR3 consists of 16 residues. V lost 3 bases to trimming and J lost 2 bases; unmatched junction nucleotides: 7. The CDR3 DNA reads as TGCGCCAGCAGCTACCCTAGCGGGAGGCCGCCCTACGAGCAGTACTTC. Translating it yields CASSYPSGRPPYEQYF.